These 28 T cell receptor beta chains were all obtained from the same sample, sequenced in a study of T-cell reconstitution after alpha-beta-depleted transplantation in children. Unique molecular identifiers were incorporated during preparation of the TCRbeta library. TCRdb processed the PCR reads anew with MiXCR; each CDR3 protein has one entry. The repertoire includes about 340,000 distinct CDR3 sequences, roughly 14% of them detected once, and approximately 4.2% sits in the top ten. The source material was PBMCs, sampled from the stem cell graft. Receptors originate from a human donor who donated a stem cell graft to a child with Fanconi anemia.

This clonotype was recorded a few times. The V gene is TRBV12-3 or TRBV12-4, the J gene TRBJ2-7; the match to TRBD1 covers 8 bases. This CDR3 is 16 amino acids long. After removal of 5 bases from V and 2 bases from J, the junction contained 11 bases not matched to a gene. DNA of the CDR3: TGTGCCAGCAGTCCACCCGACAGGGGAGGTCCCTACGAGCAGTACTTC. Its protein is CASSPPDRGGPYEQYF.

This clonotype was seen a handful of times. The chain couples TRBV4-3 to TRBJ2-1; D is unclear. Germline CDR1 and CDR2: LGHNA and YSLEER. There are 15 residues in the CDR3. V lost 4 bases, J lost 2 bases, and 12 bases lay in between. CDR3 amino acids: CASSLRVGTYNEQFF. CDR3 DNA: TGCGCCAGCAGCCTCCGAGTGGGGACCTACAATGAGCAGTTCTTC.

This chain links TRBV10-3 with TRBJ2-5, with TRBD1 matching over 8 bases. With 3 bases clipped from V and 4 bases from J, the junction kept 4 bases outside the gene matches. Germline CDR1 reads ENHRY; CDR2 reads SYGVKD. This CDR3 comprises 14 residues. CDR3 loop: CAISDSRGRETQYF. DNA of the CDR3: TGTGCCATCAGTGATAGCAGGGGGCGAGAGACCCAGTACTTC.

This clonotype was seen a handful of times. CDR3 loop: CASSLRMGRQGNEQFF. As DNA, the CDR3 is TGTGCCAGCAGCTTACGTATGGGTAGGCAGGGCAATGAGCAGTTCTTC. The gene calls are TRBV7-9 and TRBJ2-1; maybe TRBD1 (5 bases). From germline, CDR1 is SEHNR and CDR2 FQNEAQ (reference sequence). The CDR3 spans 16 residues. V shed 2 bases and J shed 6 bases, with 17 bases lying between them.

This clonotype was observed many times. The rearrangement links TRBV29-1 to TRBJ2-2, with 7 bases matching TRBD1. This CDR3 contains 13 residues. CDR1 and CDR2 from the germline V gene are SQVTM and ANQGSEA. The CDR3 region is CSVRTGGDGELFF. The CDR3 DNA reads TGCAGTGTGAGGACAGGTGGGGACGGGGAGCTGTTTTTT.

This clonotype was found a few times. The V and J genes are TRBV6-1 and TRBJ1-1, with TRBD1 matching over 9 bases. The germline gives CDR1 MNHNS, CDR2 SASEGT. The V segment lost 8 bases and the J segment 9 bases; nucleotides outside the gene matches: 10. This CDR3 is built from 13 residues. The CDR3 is CASGSGQGFKAFF. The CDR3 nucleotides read TGTGCCAGCGGCAGCGGACAGGGGTTTAAAGCTTTCTTT.

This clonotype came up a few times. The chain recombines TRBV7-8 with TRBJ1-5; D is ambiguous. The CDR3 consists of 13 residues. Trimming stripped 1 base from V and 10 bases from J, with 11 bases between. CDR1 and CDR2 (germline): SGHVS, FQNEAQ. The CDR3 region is CASSLGPSEPQHF. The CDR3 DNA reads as TGTGCCAGCAGCTTAGGGCCTAGCGAACCCCAGCATTTT.

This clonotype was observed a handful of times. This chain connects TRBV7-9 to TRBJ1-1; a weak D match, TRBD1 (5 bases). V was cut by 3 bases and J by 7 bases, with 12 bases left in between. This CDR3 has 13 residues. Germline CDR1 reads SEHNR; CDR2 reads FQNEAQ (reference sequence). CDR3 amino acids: CASSLGGSFEAFF. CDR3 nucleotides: TGTGCCAGCAGCTTGGGGGGTTCCTTTGAAGCTTTCTTT.

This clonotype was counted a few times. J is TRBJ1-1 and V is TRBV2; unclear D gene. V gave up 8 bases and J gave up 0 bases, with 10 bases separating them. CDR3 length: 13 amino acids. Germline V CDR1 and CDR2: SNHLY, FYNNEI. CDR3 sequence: CASGVLMNTEAFF. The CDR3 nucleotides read TGTGCCAGCGGGGTGCTCATGAACACTGAAGCTTTCTTT.

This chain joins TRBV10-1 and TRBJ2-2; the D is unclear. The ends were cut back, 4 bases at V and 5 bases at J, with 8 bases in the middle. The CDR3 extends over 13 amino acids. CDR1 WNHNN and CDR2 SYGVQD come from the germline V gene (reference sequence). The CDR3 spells CASSVKMTGELFF. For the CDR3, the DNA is TGCGCCAGCAGTGTTAAAATGACCGGGGAGCTGTTTTTT.

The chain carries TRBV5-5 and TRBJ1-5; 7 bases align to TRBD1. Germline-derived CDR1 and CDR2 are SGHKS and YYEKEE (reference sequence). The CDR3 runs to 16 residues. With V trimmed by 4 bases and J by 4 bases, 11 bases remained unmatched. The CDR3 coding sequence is TGTGCCAGCAGCCCCGTCCTGACAGGGACAAATCAGCCCCAGCATTTT. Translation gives CASSPVLTGTNQPQHF.

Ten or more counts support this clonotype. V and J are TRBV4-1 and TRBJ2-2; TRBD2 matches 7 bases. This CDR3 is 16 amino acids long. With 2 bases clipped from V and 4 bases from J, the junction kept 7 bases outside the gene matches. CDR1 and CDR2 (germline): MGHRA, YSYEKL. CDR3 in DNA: TGCGCCAGCAGCCAATTGAGAGCGGGGCTCACCGGGGAGCTGTTTTTT. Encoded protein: CASSQLRAGLTGELFF.

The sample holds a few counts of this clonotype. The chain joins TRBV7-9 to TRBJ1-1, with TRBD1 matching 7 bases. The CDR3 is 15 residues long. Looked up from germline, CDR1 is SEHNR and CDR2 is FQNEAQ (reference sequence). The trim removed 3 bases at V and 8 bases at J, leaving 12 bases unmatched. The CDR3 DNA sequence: TGTGCCAGCAGCTTGGCTTCCTTTAAACAGGGGGAAGCTTTCTTT. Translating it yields CASSLASFKQGEAFF. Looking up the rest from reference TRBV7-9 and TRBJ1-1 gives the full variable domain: DTGVSQNPRHKITKRGQNVTFRCDPISEHNRLYWYRQTLGQGPEFLTYFQNEAQLEKSRLLSDRFSAERPKGSFSTLEIQRTEQGDSAMYLCASSLASFKQGEAFFGQGTRLTVV.

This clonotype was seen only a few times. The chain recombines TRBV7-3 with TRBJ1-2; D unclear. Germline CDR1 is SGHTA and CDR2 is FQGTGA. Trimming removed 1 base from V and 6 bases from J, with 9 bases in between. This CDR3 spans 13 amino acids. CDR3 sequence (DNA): TGTGCCAGCAGCTTAAGGTCCAGCGATGGCTACACCTTC. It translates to CASSLRSSDGYTF.

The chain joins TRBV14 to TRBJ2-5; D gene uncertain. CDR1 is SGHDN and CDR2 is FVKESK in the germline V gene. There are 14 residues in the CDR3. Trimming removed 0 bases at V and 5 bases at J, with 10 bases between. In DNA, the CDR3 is TGTGCCAGCAGCCAAGATCCTCTCTGGGAGACCCAGTACTTC. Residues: CASSQDPLWETQYF. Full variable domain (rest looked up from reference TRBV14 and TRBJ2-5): EAGVTQFPSHSVIEKGQTVTLRCDPISGHDNLYWYRRVMGKEIKFLLHFVKESKQDESGMPNNRFLAERTGGTYSTLKVQPAELEDSGVYFCASSQDPLWETQYFGPGTRLLVL.

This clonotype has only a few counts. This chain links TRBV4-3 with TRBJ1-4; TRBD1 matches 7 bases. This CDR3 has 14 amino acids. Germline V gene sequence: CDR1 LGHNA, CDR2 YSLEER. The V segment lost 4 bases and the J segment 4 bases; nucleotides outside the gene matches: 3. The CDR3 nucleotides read TGCGCCAGCAGCCCGCAGGGGGTTAATGAAAAACTGTTTTTT. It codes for CASSPQGVNEKLFF.

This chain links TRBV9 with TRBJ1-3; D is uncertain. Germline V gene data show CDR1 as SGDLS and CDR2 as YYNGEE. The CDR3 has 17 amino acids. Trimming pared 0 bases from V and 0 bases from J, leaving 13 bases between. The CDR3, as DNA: TGTGCCAGCAGCGTAGGAATAGACCCAGACTCTGGAAACACCATATATTTT. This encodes CASSVGIDPDSGNTIYF.

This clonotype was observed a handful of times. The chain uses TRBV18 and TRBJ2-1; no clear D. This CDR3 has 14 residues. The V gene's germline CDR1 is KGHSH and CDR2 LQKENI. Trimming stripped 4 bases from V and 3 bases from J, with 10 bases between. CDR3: CASSQGNGYNEQFF. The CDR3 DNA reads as TGTGCCAGCTCACAGGGCAATGGCTACAATGAGCAGTTCTTC.

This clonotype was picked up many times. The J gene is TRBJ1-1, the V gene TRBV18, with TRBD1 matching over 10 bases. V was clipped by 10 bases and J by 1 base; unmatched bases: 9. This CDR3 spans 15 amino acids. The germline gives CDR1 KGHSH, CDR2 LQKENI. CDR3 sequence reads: CATQGQGGANTEAFF. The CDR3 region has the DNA TGTGCCACCCAAGGACAGGGGGGCGCGAACACTGAAGCTTTCTTT. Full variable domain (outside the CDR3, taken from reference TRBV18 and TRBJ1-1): NAGVMQNPRHLVRRRGQEARLRCSPMKGHSHVYWYRQLPEEGLKFMVYLQKENIIDESGMPKERFSAEFPKEGPSILRIQQVVRGDSAAYFCATQGQGGANTEAFFGQGTRLTVV.

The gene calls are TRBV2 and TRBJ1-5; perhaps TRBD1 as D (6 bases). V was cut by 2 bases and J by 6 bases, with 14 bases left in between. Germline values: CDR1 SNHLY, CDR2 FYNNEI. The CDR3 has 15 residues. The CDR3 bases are TGTGCCAGCAGTGAATGGGAACAGGGCACTCAGCCCCAGCATTTT. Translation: CASSEWEQGTQPQHF.

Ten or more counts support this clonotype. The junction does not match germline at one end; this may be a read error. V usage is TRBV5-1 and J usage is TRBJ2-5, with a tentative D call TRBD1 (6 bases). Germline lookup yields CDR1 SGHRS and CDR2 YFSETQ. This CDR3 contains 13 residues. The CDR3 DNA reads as TGTGCCAGCAGCCCGGGACAACAAGAGACCCAGTACTTC. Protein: CASSPGQQETQYF.

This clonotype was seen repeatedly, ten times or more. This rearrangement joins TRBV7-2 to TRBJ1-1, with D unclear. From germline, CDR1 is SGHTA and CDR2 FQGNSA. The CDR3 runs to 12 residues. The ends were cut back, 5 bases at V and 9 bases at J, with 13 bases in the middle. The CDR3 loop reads CASSPRIPKAFF. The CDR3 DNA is TGTGCCAGCAGCCCCAGGATCCCGAAAGCTTTCTTT.

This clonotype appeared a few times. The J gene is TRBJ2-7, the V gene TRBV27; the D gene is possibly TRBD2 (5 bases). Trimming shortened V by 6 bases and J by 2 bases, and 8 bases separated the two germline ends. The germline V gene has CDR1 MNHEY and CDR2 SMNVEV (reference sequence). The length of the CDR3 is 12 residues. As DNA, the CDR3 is TGTGCCAGCAGCGGGGATACCTACGAGCAGTACTTC. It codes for CASSGDTYEQYF.

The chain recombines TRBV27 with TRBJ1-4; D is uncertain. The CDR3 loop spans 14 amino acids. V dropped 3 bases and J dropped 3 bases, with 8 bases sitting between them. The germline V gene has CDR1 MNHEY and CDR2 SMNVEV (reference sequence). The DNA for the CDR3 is TGTGCCAGCAGTTTGAGACTGGCTAATGAAAAACTGTTTTTT. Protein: CASSLRLANEKLFF.

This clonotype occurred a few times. CDR3 DNA sequence: TGTGCCAGCAGTGCCGGGACTACTGACACAGATACGCAGTATTTT. It is translated as CASSAGTTDTDTQYF. This chain connects TRBV28 to TRBJ2-3; 7 nucleotides match TRBD2. The CDR3 runs 15 residues. Germline V lookup: CDR1 MDHEN, CDR2 SYDVKM. With V trimmed by 5 bases and J by 2 bases, 7 bases remained unmatched.

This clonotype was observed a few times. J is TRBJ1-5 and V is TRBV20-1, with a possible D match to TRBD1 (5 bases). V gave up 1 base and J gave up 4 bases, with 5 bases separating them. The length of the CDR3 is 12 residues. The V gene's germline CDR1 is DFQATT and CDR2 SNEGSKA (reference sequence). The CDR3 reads CSARAGNQPQHF. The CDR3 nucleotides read TGCAGTGCTAGAGCAGGGAATCAGCCCCAGCATTTT.

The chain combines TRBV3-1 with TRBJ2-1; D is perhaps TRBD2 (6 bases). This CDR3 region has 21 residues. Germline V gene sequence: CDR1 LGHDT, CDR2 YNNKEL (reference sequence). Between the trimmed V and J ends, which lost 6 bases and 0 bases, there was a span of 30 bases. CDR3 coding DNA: TGTGCCAGCAGACCCGAAAATGTAGATAACCGGGACTTCAGCTCCTACAATGAGCAGTTCTTC. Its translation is CASRPENVDNRDFSSYNEQFF.

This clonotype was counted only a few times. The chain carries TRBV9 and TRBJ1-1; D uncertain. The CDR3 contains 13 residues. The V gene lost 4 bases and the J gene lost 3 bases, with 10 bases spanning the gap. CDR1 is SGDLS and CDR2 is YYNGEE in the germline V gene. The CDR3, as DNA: TGTGCCAGCAGCTTTACAGCCGACACTGAAGCTTTCTTT. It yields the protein CASSFTADTEAFF.